What follows are 5 T cell receptor beta chains derived from one specimen sequenced in a study of neurological immune-mediated disorders. Time point specified: technical triplicate 1. TCRdb analysed the 5' RACE reads with MiXCR anew, one entry per CDR3 protein. The sample has tens of thousands of distinct CDR3 sequences; 11% are singletons. Material for sequencing was PBMCs. These receptor sequences come from a man aged 55 to 70 with HTLV-1-associated myelopathy (HAM/TSP).

This clonotype was observed a single time. The chain uses TRBV29-1 and TRBJ2-5; tentative D call: TRBD1 (6 bases). CDR3 length equals 14 residues. With 3 bases removed from V and 0 bases from J, the gap between germline ends came to 11 bases. Germline CDR1 reads SQVTM; CDR2 reads ANQGSEA. CDR3 region: CSVDRTANQETQYF. CDR3 in DNA: TGCAGCGTTGACCGGACAGCAAACCAAGAGACCCAGTACTTC.

This clonotype was seen many times. The gene calls are TRBV12-3 or TRBV12-4 and TRBJ1-2, with a weak D call TRBD1 (5 bases). The CDR3 contains 13 residues. The ends were cut back, 5 bases at V and 7 bases at J, with 14 bases in the middle. The CDR3 sequence: CASSPRGGAGYTF. DNA of the CDR3: TGTGCCAGCAGTCCACGGGGTGGGGCTGGCTACACCTTC.

Ten or more counts support this clonotype. The chain carries TRBV28 and TRBJ2-6; no clear D gene. V lost 2 bases and J 0 bases, leaving 5 bases between the germline ends. Germline-derived CDR1 and CDR2 are MDHEN and SYDVKM. The length of the CDR3 is 15 residues. The CDR3 loop reads CASSLGNSGANVLTF. CDR3 DNA: TGTGCCAGCAGTTTAGGTAACTCTGGGGCCAACGTCCTGACTTTC. Drawing the rest from reference TRBV28 and TRBJ2-6, the complete variable domain is DVKVTQSSRYLVKRTGEKVFLECVQDMDHENMFWYRQDPGLGLRLIYFSYDVKMKEKGDIPEGYSVSREKKERFSLILESASTNQTSMYLCASSLGNSGANVLTFGAGSRLTVL.

At least ten counts were recorded for this clonotype. V usage is TRBV20-1 and J usage is TRBJ2-6; TRBD1 agrees at 11 bases. There are 16 residues in the CDR3. Germline loops: CDR1 DFQATT, CDR2 SNEGSKA (reference sequence). After removal of 3 bases from V and 0 bases from J, the junction contained 1 base not matched to a gene. The CDR3 loop is CSARDRGLSGANVLTF. The CDR3 nucleotides are TGCAGTGCTAGGGACAGGGGGCTCTCTGGGGCCAACGTCCTGACTTTC.

This clonotype occurred many times. V and J are TRBV6-5 and TRBJ2-7; 8 bases line up with TRBD2. The germline V gene encodes CDR1 MNHEY and CDR2 SVGAGI. This CDR3 is 14 amino acids long. With 7 bases clipped from V and 5 bases from J, the junction kept 10 bases outside the gene matches. CDR3 in amino acids: CASKASSGSHEQYF. DNA of the CDR3: TGTGCCAGCAAAGCATCAAGCGGGAGCCACGAGCAGTACTTC.